One sample yielded the 9 T cell receptor beta chains listed below, sequenced in a study of T cell repertoires in cytomegalovirus infection. Their antigen targets remain unknown. In TCRdb, the reads were re-called with MiXCR into one record per CDR3 protein. The data hold some 500,000 distinct CDR3 sequences, with 40% observed a single time. Specimen: cultured PBMCs, collected from culture after CMV antigen stimulation. The receptors here all came from a human donor in good health (CMV status not recorded). Some clones in this sample may be carry-over from other donors' samples.

The sample holds a few counts of this clonotype. V gene TRBV7-2 combines with J gene TRBJ1-1, with D uncertain. Germline CDR1 reads SGHTA; CDR2 reads FQGNSA. The CDR3 totals 13 residues. Trimming removed 5 bases from V and 4 bases from J, with 11 bases in between. CDR3: CASSLIPVTEAFF. In DNA, the CDR3 is TGTGCCAGCAGCCTAATCCCGGTCACTGAAGCTTTCTTT.

The chain recombines TRBV4-1 with TRBJ1-3; D is unresolved. V dropped 6 bases and J dropped 3 bases, with 12 bases sitting between them. Germline V CDR1 and CDR2: MGHRA, YSYEKL. The CDR3 is 14 amino acids. CDR3 coding DNA: TGCGCCAGCAGGCTCTCTCTGAGTGGAAACACCATATATTTT. Translation gives CASRLSLSGNTIYF.

This clonotype has a handful of counts. The chain carries TRBV12-3 or TRBV12-4 and TRBJ1-2, with D maybe TRBD1 (6 bases). The CDR3 is 14 residues long. Deletions cut 5 bases from V and 8 bases from J, with 18 bases between. Here the CDR3 DNA reads TGTGCCAGCAGTACCCGACGCCAGGGGAAAGGCTACACCTTC. As protein: CASSTRRQGKGYTF.

This clonotype appeared once. This chain uses TRBV5-4 with TRBJ2-5; either TRBD1 or TRBD2 may supply D (5 bases each). The CDR3 extends over 15 amino acids. Looked up from germline, CDR1 is SGHNT and CDR2 is YYREEE (reference sequence). V was trimmed by 3 bases and J by 3 bases, leaving 15 bases between them. CDR3 sequence: CASSSRDAAEETQYF. The CDR3 nucleotides read TGTGCCAGCAGCTCACGGGACGCAGCAGAAGAGACCCAGTACTTC.

This clonotype has only one observation. This sequence joins TRBV12-3 or TRBV12-4 and TRBJ2-7; the D is unclear. V was pared by 5 bases and J by 0 bases, with 23 bases between. The CDR3 length is 18 residues. In DNA form, the CDR3 reads TGTGCCAGCAGTCCTTGCGTAGGTCGGCTAGTGCCCTCCTACGAGCAGTACTTC. Translated: CASSPCVGRLVPSYEQYF.

This clonotype was counted a few times. The chain's CDR3 is CASSVGLSNQPQHF. CDR3 bases: TGTGCCAGCAGTGTAGGACTTAGCAATCAGCCCCAGCATTTT. The genes are TRBV6-1 and TRBJ1-5; D is uncertain. CDR1 MNHNS and CDR2 SASEGT come from the germline V gene. This CDR3 has 14 amino acids. The V end was cut by 4 bases, the J end by 0 bases, with 7 bases between.

Only a few counts were recorded for this clonotype. The chain couples TRBV7-8 to TRBJ2-1; 8 positions agree with TRBD2. CDR3 length: 14 residues. Trimming took 0 bases from V and 10 from J; bases not matched to a gene: 5. In germline, CDR1 is SGHVS, CDR2 FQNEAQ. The CDR3 here is CASSLASGIQEQFF. In DNA, the CDR3 is TGTGCCAGCAGCTTAGCTAGCGGGATACAAGAGCAGTTCTTC.

The chain joins TRBV20-1 to TRBJ1-1; unclear D gene. Germline V gives CDR1 DFQATT, CDR2 SNEGSKA (reference sequence). CDR3 size: 13 residues. Deletions cut 1 base from V and 1 base from J, with 7 bases between. The CDR3 nucleotides are TGCAGTGCTAGAGTCCAGAGGAACACTGAAGCTTTCTTT. This encodes CSARVQRNTEAFF.

The genes are TRBV20-1 and TRBJ2-3, with 10 bases that match TRBD2. Trimming took 3 bases from V and 0 from J; bases not matched to a gene: 3. Looked up from germline, CDR1 is DFQATT and CDR2 is SNEGSKA (reference sequence). The length of the CDR3 is 15 residues. CDR3 bases: TGCAGTGCTAGGGGACTAGCGAGTAGCACAGATACGCAGTATTTT. It specifies CSARGLASSTDTQYF.